Each of the 29 T cell receptor beta chains below was sequenced from the same sample in a study of cytomegalovirus exposure and HLA in healthy donors. TCRdb's table, derived via immunoSEQ multiplex PCR, lists solely in-frame clones and lacks some. The sample holds under 200,000 clones, 84% seen once. Sample: PBMCs. The receptor set was obtained from a man between 18 and 35 years old in good health and CMV-seropositive.

The chain links TRBV19 to TRBJ1-4; 9 positions match TRBD1. Germline CDR1 and CDR2: LNHDA and SQIVND (reference sequence). V lost 3 bases, J lost 4 bases, and 3 bases stayed unmatched. There are 15 residues in the CDR3. DNA of the CDR3: TGTGCCAGTAGTATCTGGACAGGGGATAATGAAAAACTGTTTTTT. It encodes CASSIWTGDNEKLFF.

J is TRBJ2-7 and V is TRBV28, with D tentatively TRBD1 (5 bases). Between the trimmed V and J ends, which lost 3 bases and 3 bases, there was a span of 9 bases. Germline V gene lookup returns CDR1 MDHEN and CDR2 SYDVKM. This CDR3 is 13 amino acids long. CDR3 nucleotide sequence: TGTGCCAGCAGTTTCGCAGGGATCTACGAGCAGTACTTC. It codes for CASSFAGIYEQYF. Filled out from reference TRBV28 and TRBJ2-7, the complete variable domain reads DVKVTQSSRYLVKRTGEKVFLECVQDMDHENMFWYRQDPGLGLRLIYFSYDVKMKEKGDIPEGYSVSREKKERFSLILESASTNQTSMYLCASSFAGIYEQYFGPGTRLTVT.

This rearrangement joins TRBV7-6 to TRBJ1-1, with 8 bases that match TRBD1. This CDR3 is 15 amino acids long. Germline V gives CDR1 SGHVS, CDR2 FNYEAQ. The junction had 5 bases not matched to a gene; V was cut back by 1 base and J by 4 bases. The CDR3 DNA follows: TGTGCCAGCAGCTTAGGGGCAGGGGGCGTCACTGAAGCTTTCTTT. This gives the protein CASSLGAGGVTEAFF.

The J gene is TRBJ2-5, the V gene TRBV13, with 12 bases fitting TRBD2. The germline V gene encodes CDR1 PRHDT and CDR2 FYEKMQ (reference sequence). This CDR3 region has 17 residues. J lost 3 bases, V lost 5 bases, and 10 bases had no gene match. The CDR3 sequence: CASSTGLAGLNEETQYF. DNA for the CDR3: TGTGCCAGCAGCACGGGACTAGCGGGTCTAAACGAAGAGACCCAGTACTTC.

The chain couples TRBV28 to TRBJ2-7, with 13 bases lining up with TRBD2. The junction had 14 bases not matched to a gene; V was cut back by 6 bases and J by 3 bases. Germline V lookup: CDR1 MDHEN, CDR2 SYDVKM. This CDR3 comprises 18 residues. The CDR3 region is CASSPLRMGLAGNYEQYF. CDR3 nucleotides: TGTGCCAGCAGCCCCCTCAGGATGGGACTAGCGGGAAACTACGAGCAGTACTTC.

The chain links TRBV29-1 to TRBJ2-7; 10 positions match TRBD1. The V gene end was trimmed by 7 bases and the J gene end by 5 bases; junction bases not matched to a gene: 8. Germline V gives CDR1 SQVTM, CDR2 ANQGSEA. CDR3 length: 13 residues. The CDR3 sequence is CSADGTGEDEQYF. The DNA for the CDR3 is TGCAGCGCGGACGGGACAGGGGAAGACGAGCAGTACTTC.

The V gene is TRBV21-1, the J gene TRBJ2-5; TRBD1 reflects the table's D call only, with no check against the DNA. TRBV21-1 is shown as a pseudogene. CDR3 length: 16 amino acids. The CDR3 protein is CASSILRGSRRETQYF. As DNA, the CDR3 is TGTGCCAGCAGTATTTTAAGGGGCAGCCGGCGAGAGACCCAGTACTTC.

The J gene is TRBJ2-7, the V gene TRBV27; 7 bases agree with TRBD2. Germline CDR1 reads MNHEY; CDR2 reads SMNVEV (reference sequence). The length of the CDR3 is 13 residues. V lost 6 bases, J lost 6 bases, and 8 bases stayed unmatched. In DNA form, the CDR3 reads TGTGCCAGCAGGCCGACTAGCCGGGGCGAGCAGTACTTC. This codes for CASRPTSRGEQYF.

The chain carries TRBV25-1 and TRBJ2-6; D remains ambiguous. Deletions cut 9 bases from V and 2 bases from J, with 5 bases between. This CDR3 contains 12 residues. Germline V gene data show CDR1 as MGHDK and CDR2 as SYGVNS. CDR3 protein: CASTPGANVLTF. In DNA, the CDR3 is TGTGCCAGTACTCCTGGGGCCAACGTCCTGACTTTC.

V usage is TRBV5-6 and J usage is TRBJ2-1; D may be TRBD1 (5 bases). Deletions cut 1 base from V and 4 bases from J, with 9 bases between. The germline CDR1 and CDR2 sequences are SGHDT and YYEEEE. The CDR3 runs 14 residues. The CDR3 loop reads CASSLRTYYNEQFF. The CDR3 nucleotides read TGTGCCAGCAGCTTGAGGACATATTACAATGAGCAGTTCTTC.

The chain links TRBV7-8 to TRBJ2-7; the match to TRBD2 covers 7 bases. The CDR3 consists of 16 residues. Germline CDR1 and CDR2: SGHVS and FQNEAQ. Unmatched junction bases numbered 5, after V lost 0 bases and J lost 0 bases. The CDR3 coding sequence is TGTGCCAGCAGCTTAGCGTTGGGAGGGAGCTCCTACGAGCAGTACTTC. Residues: CASSLALGGSSYEQYF.

As DNA, the CDR3 is TGTGCCAGCAGTAACCCGGGACAGATCAATAACGAGCAGTACTTC. Translating it yields CASSNPGQINNEQYF. The chain couples TRBV6-6 to TRBJ2-7; 7 bases map to TRBD1. The ends lost 5 bases at V and 5 bases at J; junction bases unmatched: 12. Germline values: CDR1 MNHNY, CDR2 SVGAGI (reference sequence). The CDR3 runs to 15 residues.

This chain joins TRBV27 and TRBJ2-7; 7 bases match TRBD2. The V gene's germline CDR1 is MNHEY and CDR2 SMNVEV (reference sequence). J gave up 2 bases and V 3 bases, and 10 bases lay outside the gene matches. The CDR3 consists of 16 residues. This chain's CDR3 is CASSLVGLDSTYEQYF. The CDR3 coding sequence is TGTGCCAGCAGTTTGGTAGGACTAGATTCAACCTACGAGCAGTACTTC.

The chain carries TRBV27 and TRBJ2-7, with TRBD1 matching over 11 bases. J lost 3 bases, V lost 5 bases, and 6 bases had no gene match. Germline V CDR1 and CDR2: MNHEY, SMNVEV (reference sequence). The CDR3 loop spans 15 amino acids. CDR3 in amino acids: CASSVSGTGGYEQYF. The CDR3 coding sequence is TGTGCCAGCAGTGTCTCCGGGACAGGGGGCTACGAGCAGTACTTC.

The chain carries TRBV28 and TRBJ2-7; 10 bases match TRBD2. This CDR3 is 13 amino acids long. Germline V gene sequence: CDR1 MDHEN, CDR2 SYDVKM. Trimming at V came to 9 bases and at J to 2 bases, leaving 4 bases not matched to a gene. The DNA of the CDR3 is TGTGCCAGTACTACTAGCGGGACCTACGAGCAGTACTTC. It yields the protein CASTTSGTYEQYF.

The chain is built from TRBV28 and TRBJ1-5; D not resolved. The V gene's germline CDR1 is MDHEN and CDR2 SYDVKM. The CDR3 has 12 amino acids. The ends were cut back, 1 base at V and 9 bases at J, with 7 bases in the middle. The chain's CDR3 is CASSLSPGPQHF. CDR3 bases: TGTGCCAGCAGTTTATCCCCCGGGCCCCAGCATTTT.

This clone was recorded a few times. The chain joins TRBV4-1 to TRBJ2-5, with D possibly TRBD1 on 5 matching bases. This CDR3 comprises 15 residues. The germline V gene encodes CDR1 MGHRA and CDR2 YSYEKL. Trimming stripped 3 bases from V and 0 bases from J, with 11 bases between. In nucleotides, the CDR3 is TGCGCCAGCAGCCAGCAAGGGGCAGACCAAGAGACCCAGTACTTC. Residues: CASSQQGADQETQYF.

V gene TRBV28 combines with J gene TRBJ2-7, with D maybe TRBD2 (5 bases). Germline V gene data show CDR1 as MDHEN and CDR2 as SYDVKM. CDR3 length: 13 amino acids. Trimming cost V 1 base and J 3 bases, with 7 bases left between them. The CDR3 DNA sequence: TGTGCCAGCAGTTTATTTAGCGTCTACGAGCAGTACTTC. Protein: CASSLFSVYEQYF.

The rearrangement joins TRBV29-1 to TRBJ2-7; 7 bases agree with TRBD1. Germline V gives CDR1 SQVTM, CDR2 ANQGSEA. The CDR3 totals 13 residues. The V segment lost 7 bases and the J segment 0 bases; nucleotides outside the gene matches: 6. The CDR3 region is CSGGGQNSYEQYF. CDR3 in DNA: TGCAGCGGTGGGGGACAGAACTCCTACGAGCAGTACTTC.

The V gene is TRBV11-2, the J gene TRBJ2-7; D is ambiguous. CDR1 and CDR2 (germline): SGHAT, FQNNGV. Trimming took off 5 bases at V and 6 bases at J, with 8 bases between the two ends. This CDR3 is 11 amino acids long. CDR3 region: CASSPGGEQYF. CDR3 nucleotide sequence: TGTGCCAGCAGCCCCGGTGGCGAGCAGTACTTC.

This sequence joins TRBV28 and TRBJ2-3, with D perhaps TRBD2 (5 bases). The CDR3 is 15 amino acids. Per the germline V gene, CDR1 is MDHEN and CDR2 is SYDVKM. Trimming left V 3 bases short and J 3 bases short, with 13 bases between. The CDR3 coding sequence is TGTGCCAGCAGTTTTAACGGCGGGTCAACAGATACGCAGTATTTT. Translating it yields CASSFNGGSTDTQYF.

The chain uses TRBV9 and TRBJ2-3; TRBD2 matches 7 bases. The CDR3 extends over 16 amino acids. From germline, CDR1 is SGDLS and CDR2 YYNGEE. Losses at the gene ends were 0 bases for V and 0 bases for J; bases not matched to a gene: 4. The CDR3 sequence: CASSVGSGSSTDTQYF. In DNA, the CDR3 is TGTGCCAGCAGCGTAGGTAGCGGGTCTAGCACAGATACGCAGTATTTT.

The V gene is TRBV19, the J gene TRBJ2-1; TRBD1 agrees at 7 bases. Germline loops: CDR1 LNHDA, CDR2 SQIVND (reference sequence). CDR3 length equals 15 residues. With V trimmed by 6 bases and J by 9 bases, 14 bases remained unmatched. This chain's CDR3 is CASSPPLSRDSEQFF. The DNA of the CDR3 is TGTGCCAGTAGCCCCCCCCTTAGCAGGGACAGTGAGCAGTTCTTC.

Only one count was recorded for this clone. The rearrangement uses TRBV27 and TRBJ2-2; tentative D call: TRBD1 (7 bases). V was pared by 8 bases and J by 6 bases, with 16 bases between. The germline CDR1 and CDR2 sequences are MNHEY and SMNVEV (reference sequence). CDR3 size: 14 residues. CDR3 amino acids: CASGLGGGAGELFF. Written as DNA, the CDR3 is TGTGCCAGCGGTCTAGGGGGCGGGGCCGGGGAGCTGTTTTTT.

V is TRBV7-2 and J is TRBJ1-5, with 8 nucleotides matching TRBD1. Germline CDR1 and CDR2: SGHTA and FQGNSA. V trimming: 2 bases; J trimming: 6 bases; junction bases outside the gene matches: 6. This CDR3 spans 15 amino acids. CDR3 loop: CASSLRQGAGQPQHF. DNA for the CDR3: TGTGCCAGCAGCTTAAGGCAGGGGGCGGGTCAGCCCCAGCATTTT.

The V gene is TRBV5-1, the J gene TRBJ1-2, with 7 bases matching TRBD1. Trimming cost V 3 bases and J 4 bases; bases outside gene matches: 3. The germline V gene has CDR1 SGHRS and CDR2 YFSETQ. The CDR3 consists of 13 residues. CDR3 in amino acids: CASSSGTVYGYTF. The CDR3 DNA follows: TGCGCCAGCAGCTCGGGGACAGTCTATGGCTACACCTTC.

The V call is TRBV5-1, the J call TRBJ2-1, with 13 positions matching TRBD2. This CDR3 contains 14 residues. Losses at the gene ends were 8 bases for V and 7 bases for J; bases not matched to a gene: 6. CDR1 is SGHRS and CDR2 is YFSETQ in the germline V gene. CDR3 protein: CASGGLAGNNEQFF. The CDR3 bases are TGCGCCAGTGGGGGACTAGCGGGAAATAATGAGCAGTTCTTC.

The rearrangement joins TRBV2 to TRBJ1-5; D call uncertain. Trimming took off 4 bases at V and 4 bases at J, with 8 bases between the two ends. Germline CDR1 and CDR2: SNHLY and FYNNEI. CDR3 length: 13 amino acids. The CDR3 coding sequence is TGTGCCAGCAGTGTCCTCCCTAATCAGCCCCAGCATTTT. It specifies CASSVLPNQPQHF.

The chain has TRBV19 and TRBJ1-1, with D unclear. Germline-derived CDR1 and CDR2 are LNHDA and SQIVND (reference sequence). This CDR3 contains 13 residues. Trimming removed 3 bases at V and 3 bases at J, with 8 bases between. The DNA for the CDR3 is TGTGCCAGTAGTATTGGGAGGGACACTGAAGCTTTCTTT. This sequence encodes CASSIGRDTEAFF. Using reference TRBV19 and TRBJ1-1 for the parts outside the CDR3, the full variable domain is DGGITQSPKYLFRKEGQNVTLSCEQNLNHDAMYWYRQDPGQGLRLIYYSQIVNDFQKGDIAEGYSVSREKKESFPLTVTSAQKNPTAFYLCASSIGRDTEAFFGQGTRLTVV.